This T cell receptor (beta chain) came from a study of T cells in Graves' hyperthyroidism and ophthalmopathy. The CDR3 sequence is 16 residues long. V lost 2 bases, J lost 2 bases, and 13 bases lay in between. Germline V lookup: CDR1 SGHTA, CDR2 FQGNSA. Lactation, pregnancy, other autoimmune disease or uncontrolled infection led to exclusion of patients. RNA transcripts gave rise to amplified TCR beta CDR3 regions. HTBI primers were the set used in a first-round RT-PCR of the TCR CDR3. One entry per CDR3 protein, called by TCRdb with MiXCR from the multiplex PCR reads. The table lists approximately 710,000 distinct CDR3 sequences, around 16% of them singletons. At least ten counts were recorded for this clonotype.

Sequenced input: blood. The gene calls are TRBV7-2 and TRBJ2-1; D is perhaps TRBD1 (5 bases). The TCR originated in a man aged 45-65 years with Graves' hyperthyroidism. The DNA for the CDR3 is TGTGCCAGCAGCTTACTTCACAGGAGCCCCTACAATGAGCAGTTCTTC. Translating gives CASSLLHRSPYNEQFF.